This T cell receptor beta chain was identified in a study of PD-L1 blockade in urothelial cancer. Stated time point: peripheral blood 6 weeks after treatment start. V lost 4 bases to trimming and J lost 0 bases, with 3 bases between them. The CDR3 runs to 13 residues. Germline CDR1 is LNHDA and CDR2 is SQIVND (reference sequence). Assay used: immunoSEQ multiplex PCR; TCRdb lists only in-frame clones, some missing. The table lists 100,000 to 150,000 clones, around 88% of them singletons, with 2.4% in the top ten. This clonotype was obtained from a man aged 45-65 years with urothelial cancer. The sequences come from PBMCs, collected around atezolizumab (anti-PD-L1) treatment. This chain connects TRBV19 to TRBJ2-2; D gene unclear. The CDR3 coding sequence is TGTGCCAGTAGTAACACGAACACCGGGGAGCTGTTTTTT. It encodes CASSNTNTGELFF.